A single sample is the source of the 4 T cell receptor beta chains below, sequenced in a study of identical twins. MiXCR, run by TCRdb on the 5' RACE reads, gives a single entry per CDR3 protein. The sample lists roughly 490,000 distinct CDR3 sequences; around an eighth were seen once. Separately, the same data were catalogued under a study of yellow fever vaccine responses in identical twins.

Source material: CD4+ T cells sorted from blood. All receptors derive from a woman aged 18-29 years in good health.

This clonotype was observed a handful of times. J is TRBJ1-4 and V is TRBV7-9; D gene unclear. V gave up 2 bases and J gave up 8 bases, with 9 bases separating them. The CDR3 extends over 13 amino acids. Germline V CDR1 and CDR2: SEHNR, FQNEAQ (reference sequence). CDR3 sequence (DNA): TGTGCCAGCAGCTTAACGAGCGGGGAAAAACTGTTTTTT. Translation gives CASSLTSGEKLFF.

This clonotype was seen more than once but under ten times. The chain joins TRBV15 to TRBJ2-1; 11 bases are shared with TRBD2. The CDR3 loop spans 16 amino acids. The germline V gene has CDR1 LNHNV and CDR2 YYDKDF (reference sequence). Trimming took 0 bases from V and 7 from J; bases not matched to a gene: 5. As DNA, the CDR3 is TGTGCCACCAGCAGAGATAGGGTAGCGGGGGGGAATGAGCAGTTCTTC. Residues: CATSRDRVAGGNEQFF.

This chain connects TRBV28 to TRBJ2-7; tentatively, D is TRBD1 (6 bases). The CDR3 contains 13 residues. Trimming removed 3 bases at V and 3 bases at J, with 9 bases between. Germline V lookup: CDR1 MDHEN, CDR2 SYDVKM. The CDR3 coding sequence is TGTGCCAGCAGTTTTCAGGGGCTCTACGAGCAGTACTTC. Amino acids: CASSFQGLYEQYF.

This clonotype has more than one count but fewer than ten. The chain joins TRBV20-1 to TRBJ2-7; 10 positions match TRBD2. V dropped 5 bases and J dropped 6; count of bases not matched to a gene: 13. The germline V gene has CDR1 DFQATT and CDR2 SNEGSKA (reference sequence). This CDR3 is 15 amino acids long. In DNA form, the CDR3 reads TGCAGTGCTTATTTCCCACTAGCGGGGCGCGCCGAGCAGTACTTC. Translated: CSAYFPLAGRAEQYF.